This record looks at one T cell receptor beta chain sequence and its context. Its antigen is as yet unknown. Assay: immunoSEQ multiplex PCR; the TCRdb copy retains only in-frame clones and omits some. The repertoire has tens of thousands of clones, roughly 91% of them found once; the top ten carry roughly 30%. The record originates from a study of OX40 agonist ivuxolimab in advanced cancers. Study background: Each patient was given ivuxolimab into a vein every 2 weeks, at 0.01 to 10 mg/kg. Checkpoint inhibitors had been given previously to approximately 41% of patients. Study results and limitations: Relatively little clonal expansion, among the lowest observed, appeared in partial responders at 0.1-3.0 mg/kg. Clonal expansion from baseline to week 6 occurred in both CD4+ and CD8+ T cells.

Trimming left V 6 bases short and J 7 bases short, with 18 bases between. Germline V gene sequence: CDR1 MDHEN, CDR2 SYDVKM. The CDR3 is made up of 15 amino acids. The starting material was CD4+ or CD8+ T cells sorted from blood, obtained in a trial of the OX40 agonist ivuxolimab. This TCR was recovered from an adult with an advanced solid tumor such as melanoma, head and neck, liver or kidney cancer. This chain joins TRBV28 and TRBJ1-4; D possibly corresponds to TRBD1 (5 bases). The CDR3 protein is CASSMMTEKSEKLFF. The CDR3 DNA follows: TGTGCCAGCAGCATGATGACAGAAAAGAGTGAAAAACTGTTTTTT.